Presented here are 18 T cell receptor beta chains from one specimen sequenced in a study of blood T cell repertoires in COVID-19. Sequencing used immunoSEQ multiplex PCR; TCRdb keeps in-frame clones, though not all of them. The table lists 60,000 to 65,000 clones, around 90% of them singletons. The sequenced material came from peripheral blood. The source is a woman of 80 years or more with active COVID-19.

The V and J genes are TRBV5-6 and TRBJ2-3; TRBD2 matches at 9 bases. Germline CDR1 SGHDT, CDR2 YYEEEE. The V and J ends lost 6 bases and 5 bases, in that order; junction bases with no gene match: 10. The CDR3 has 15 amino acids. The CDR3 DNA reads TGTGCCAGCACCTGGAGAGCGGGAGGCCGAGATACGCAGTATTTT. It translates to CASTWRAGGRDTQYF.

In DNA, the CDR3 is TGTGCCACCAGCAGTGCCGGGACAGGGGGCGCTGGGGCCAACGTCCTGACTTTC. Amino acid sequence: CATSSAGTGGAGANVLTF. The chain recombines TRBV15 with TRBJ2-6; TRBD1 matches at 12 bases. This CDR3 region has 18 residues. The junction had 5 bases not matched to a gene; V was cut back by 3 bases and J by 2 bases. Germline V gene lookup returns CDR1 LNHNV and CDR2 YYDKDF (reference sequence).

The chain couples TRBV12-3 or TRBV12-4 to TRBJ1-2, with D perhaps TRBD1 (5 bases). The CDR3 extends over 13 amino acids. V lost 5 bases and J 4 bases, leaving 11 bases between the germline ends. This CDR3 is CASSPQGFYGYTF. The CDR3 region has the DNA TGTGCCAGCAGTCCCCAGGGTTTCTATGGCTACACCTTC.

In DNA form, the CDR3 reads TGTGCCTGGCGGACAGGGGGTAATGAAAAACTGTTTTTT. Amino acid sequence: CAWRTGGNEKLFF. The chain uses TRBV30 and TRBJ1-4, with 10 bases that match TRBD1. The CDR3 has 13 residues. V shed 5 bases and J 4 bases; nucleotides not matched to a gene: 1. Germline CDR1 GTSNPN, CDR2 SVGIG (reference sequence).

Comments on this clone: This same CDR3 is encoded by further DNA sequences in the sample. The CDR3 nucleotides are TGCGCCAGCAGCGCGACGGGGAACACTGAAGCTTTCTTT. This sequence encodes CASSATGNTEAFF. This rearrangement joins TRBV5-1 to TRBJ1-1; D is uncertain. Germline CDR1 reads SGHRS; CDR2 reads YFSETQ. The CDR3 loop spans 13 amino acids. V lost 4 bases, J lost 1 base, and 8 bases lay in between.

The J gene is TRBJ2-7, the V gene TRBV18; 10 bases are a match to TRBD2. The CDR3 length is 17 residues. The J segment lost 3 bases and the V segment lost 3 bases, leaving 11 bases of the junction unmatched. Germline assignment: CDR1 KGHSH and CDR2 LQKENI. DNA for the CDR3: TGTGCCAGCTCACCGGGGGTTCTAGCGGGAGTGGGCTACGAGCAGTACTTC. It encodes CASSPGVLAGVGYEQYF.

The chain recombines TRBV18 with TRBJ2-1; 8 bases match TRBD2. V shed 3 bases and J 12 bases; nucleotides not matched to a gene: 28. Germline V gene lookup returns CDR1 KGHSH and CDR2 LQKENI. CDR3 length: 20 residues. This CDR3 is CASSPGQTPGGLAGSRRQFF. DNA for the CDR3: TGTGCCAGCTCACCCGGCCAGACCCCCGGAGGGCTAGCGGGTTCCCGACGGCAGTTCTTC.

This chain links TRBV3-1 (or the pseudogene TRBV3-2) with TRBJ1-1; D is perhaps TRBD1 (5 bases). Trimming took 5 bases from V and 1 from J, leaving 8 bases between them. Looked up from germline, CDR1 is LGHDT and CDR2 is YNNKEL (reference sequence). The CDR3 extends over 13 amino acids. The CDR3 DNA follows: TGTGCCAGCAGCTTAACAGGGAACACTGAAGCTTTCTTT. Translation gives CASSLTGNTEAFF.

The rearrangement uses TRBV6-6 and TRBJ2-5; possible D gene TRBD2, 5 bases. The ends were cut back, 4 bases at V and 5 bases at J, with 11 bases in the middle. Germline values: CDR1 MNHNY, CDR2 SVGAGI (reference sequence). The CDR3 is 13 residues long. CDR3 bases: TGTGCCAGCAGTTCGGCTAGCCGCGAGACCCAGTACTTC. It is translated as CASSSASRETQYF.

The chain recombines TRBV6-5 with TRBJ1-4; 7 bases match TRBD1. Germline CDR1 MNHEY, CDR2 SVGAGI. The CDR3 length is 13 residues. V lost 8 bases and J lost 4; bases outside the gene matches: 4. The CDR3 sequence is CASRDSLNEKLFF. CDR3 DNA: TGTGCCAGCCGGGACAGCCTTAATGAAAAACTGTTTTTT.

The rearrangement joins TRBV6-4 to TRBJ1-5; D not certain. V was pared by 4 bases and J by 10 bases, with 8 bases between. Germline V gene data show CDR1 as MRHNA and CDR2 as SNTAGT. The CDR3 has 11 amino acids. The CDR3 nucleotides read TGTGCCAGCAGTGTAGCTGTTCCCCAGCATTTT. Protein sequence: CASSVAVPQHF.

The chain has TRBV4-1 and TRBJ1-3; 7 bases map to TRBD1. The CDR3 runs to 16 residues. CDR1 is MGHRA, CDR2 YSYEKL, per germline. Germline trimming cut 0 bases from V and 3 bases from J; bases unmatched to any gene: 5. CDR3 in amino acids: CASSQDRTGIGNTIYF. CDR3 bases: TGCGCCAGCAGCCAAGATCGGACAGGCATTGGAAACACCATATATTTT.

CDR3 region: CATSRVPGLAGMGGSNEQFF. As DNA, the CDR3 is TGTGCCACCAGCAGAGTCCCGGGACTAGCGGGAATGGGGGGCTCCAATGAGCAGTTCTTC. The V call is TRBV15, the J call TRBJ2-1; 13 positions match TRBD2. Unmatched junction bases numbered 15, after V lost 1 base and J lost 6 bases. Germline V gene sequence: CDR1 LNHNV, CDR2 YYDKDF (reference sequence). CDR3 length: 20 residues.

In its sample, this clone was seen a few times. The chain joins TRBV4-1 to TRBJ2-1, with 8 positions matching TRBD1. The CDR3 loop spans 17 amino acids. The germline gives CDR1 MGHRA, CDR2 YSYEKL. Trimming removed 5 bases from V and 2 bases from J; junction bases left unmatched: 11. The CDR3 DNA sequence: TGCGCCAGCAGCTCCACAACCGGGACAGGAGCCTACAATGAGCAGTTCTTC. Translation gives CASSSTTGTGAYNEQFF.

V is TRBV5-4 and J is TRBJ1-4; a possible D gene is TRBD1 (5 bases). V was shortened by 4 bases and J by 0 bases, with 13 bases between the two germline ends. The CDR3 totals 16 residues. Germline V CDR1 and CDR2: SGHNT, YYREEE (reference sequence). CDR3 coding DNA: TGTGCCAGCAGCGCGGGACGGCCTGCAACTAATGAAAAACTGTTTTTT. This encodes CASSAGRPATNEKLFF.

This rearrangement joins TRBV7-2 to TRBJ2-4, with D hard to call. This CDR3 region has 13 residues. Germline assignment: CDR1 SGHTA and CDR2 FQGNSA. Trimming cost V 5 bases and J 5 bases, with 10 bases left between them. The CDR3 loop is CASSPRNENIQYF. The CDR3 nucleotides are TGTGCCAGCAGCCCCAGGAACGAAAACATTCAGTACTTC.

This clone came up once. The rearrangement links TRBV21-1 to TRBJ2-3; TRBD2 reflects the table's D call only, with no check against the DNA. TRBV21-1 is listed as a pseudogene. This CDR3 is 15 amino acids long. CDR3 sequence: CASRRPSGRPDTQYF. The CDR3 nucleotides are TGTGCCAGCAGGAGGCCTAGCGGGAGACCAGATACGCAGTATTTT.

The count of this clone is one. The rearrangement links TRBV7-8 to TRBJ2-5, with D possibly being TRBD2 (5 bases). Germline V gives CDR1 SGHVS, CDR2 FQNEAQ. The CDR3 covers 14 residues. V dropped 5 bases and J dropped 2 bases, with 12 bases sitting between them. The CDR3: CASSAPQRQETQYF. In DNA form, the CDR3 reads TGTGCCAGCAGCGCCCCGCAGCGGCAAGAGACCCAGTACTTC.